This TCR beta chain came from a study of T cells in Graves' hyperthyroidism and ophthalmopathy. Across the study: Prior to any treatment, at the point of initial diagnosis, peripheral blood was collected.

To note about this clonotype: A clone one base away is much larger, so this may be a read error. The CDR3 carries no conserved terminal phenylalanine or tryptophan, so it likely arises from a read error.

An absence of ophthalmopathy progression within 18 months meant stable Graves' hyperthyroidism. The patients, who ranged from 18 to 65 in age, presented with newly diagnosed hyperthyroidism lasting under 2 months. CDR3 length: 13 amino acids. Germline V gene data show CDR1 as SGHNT and CDR2 as YYREEE (reference sequence). V was trimmed by 4 bases and J by 0 bases, leaving 7 bases between them. TCR beta CDR3 region amplification was performed from RNA transcripts. The TCR CDR3 first-round RT-PCR relied on the HTBI primer set. TCRdb independently ran MiXCR on the multiplex PCR reads; one entry per CDR3 protein. The data hold 75,000 to 100,000 distinct CDR3 sequences, with approximately 56% observed a single time.

What was sequenced was blood. The receptor was isolated from a woman aged 40 to 50 with Graves' hyperthyroidism. The chain is built from TRBV5-4 and TRBJ1-1; D is ambiguous. The CDR3 reads CASSQFLNTEAFS. CDR3 nucleotide sequence: TGTGCCAGCAGCCAATTTTTGAACACTGAAGCTTTCTCT.